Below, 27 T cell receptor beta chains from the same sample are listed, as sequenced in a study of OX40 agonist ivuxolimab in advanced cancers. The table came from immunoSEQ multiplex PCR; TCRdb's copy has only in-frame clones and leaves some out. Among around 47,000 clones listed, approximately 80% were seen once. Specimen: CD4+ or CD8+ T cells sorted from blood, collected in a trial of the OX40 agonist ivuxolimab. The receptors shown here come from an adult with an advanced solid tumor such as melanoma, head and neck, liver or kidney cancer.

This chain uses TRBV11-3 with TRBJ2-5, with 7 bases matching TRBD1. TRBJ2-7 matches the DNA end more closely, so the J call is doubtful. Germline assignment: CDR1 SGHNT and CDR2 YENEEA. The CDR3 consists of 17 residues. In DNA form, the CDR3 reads TGTGCCAGCTCCGGATGGACAACAGGGGTTGGGGCCTACGAGCAGTACTTC. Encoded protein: CASSGWTTGVGAYEQYF.

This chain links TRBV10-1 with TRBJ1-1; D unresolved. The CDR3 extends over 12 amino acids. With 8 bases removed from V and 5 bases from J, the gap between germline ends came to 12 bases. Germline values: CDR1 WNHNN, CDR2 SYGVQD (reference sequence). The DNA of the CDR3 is TGCGCCAGCGGAGAAACGCGGACTGAAGCTTTCTTT. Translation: CASGETRTEAFF.

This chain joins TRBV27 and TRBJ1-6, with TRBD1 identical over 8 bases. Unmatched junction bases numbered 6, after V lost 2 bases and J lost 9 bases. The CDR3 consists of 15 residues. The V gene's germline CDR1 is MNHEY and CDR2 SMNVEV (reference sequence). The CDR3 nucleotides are TGTGCCAGCAGTTTAGATCCAGGGGGCAGTTCACCCCTCCACTTT. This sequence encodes CASSLDPGGSSPLHF.

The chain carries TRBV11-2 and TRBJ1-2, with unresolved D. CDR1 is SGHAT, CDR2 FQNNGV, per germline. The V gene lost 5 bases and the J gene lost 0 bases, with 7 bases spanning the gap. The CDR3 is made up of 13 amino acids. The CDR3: CASSLRPNYGYTF. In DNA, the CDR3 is TGTGCCAGCAGCCTGAGGCCTAACTATGGCTACACCTTC.

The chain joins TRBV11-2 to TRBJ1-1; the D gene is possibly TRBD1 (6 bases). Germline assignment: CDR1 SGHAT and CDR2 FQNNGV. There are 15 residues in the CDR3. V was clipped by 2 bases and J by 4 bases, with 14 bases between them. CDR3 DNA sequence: TGTGCCAGCAGCTTAAGCAGCTCAGGGGCCACTGAAGCTTTCTTT. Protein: CASSLSSSGATEAFF.

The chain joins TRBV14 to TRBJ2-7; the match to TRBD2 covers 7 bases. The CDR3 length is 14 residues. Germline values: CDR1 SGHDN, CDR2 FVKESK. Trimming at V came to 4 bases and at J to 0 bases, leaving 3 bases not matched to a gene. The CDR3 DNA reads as TGTGCCAGCAGCCGAGCGGGAAGCTCCTACGAGCAGTACTTC. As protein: CASSRAGSSYEQYF.

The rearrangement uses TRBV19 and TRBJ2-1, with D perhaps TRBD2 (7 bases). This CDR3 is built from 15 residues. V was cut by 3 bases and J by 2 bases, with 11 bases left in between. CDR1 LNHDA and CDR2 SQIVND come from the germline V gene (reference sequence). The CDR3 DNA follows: TGTGCCAGTAGTATTGGGGGGGACACCTACAATGAGCAGTTCTTC. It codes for CASSIGGDTYNEQFF.

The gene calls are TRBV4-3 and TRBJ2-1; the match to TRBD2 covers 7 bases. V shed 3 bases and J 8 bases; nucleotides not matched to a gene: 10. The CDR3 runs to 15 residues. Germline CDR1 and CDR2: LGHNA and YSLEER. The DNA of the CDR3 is TGCGCCAGCAGCCAGGGACTATCGATGTTGGATGAGCAGTTCTTC. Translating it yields CASSQGLSMLDEQFF.

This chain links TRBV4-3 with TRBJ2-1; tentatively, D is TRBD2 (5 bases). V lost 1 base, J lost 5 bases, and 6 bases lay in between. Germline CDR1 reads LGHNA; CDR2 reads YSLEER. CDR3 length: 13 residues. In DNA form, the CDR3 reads TGCGCCAGCAGCCAAGGGAGGCACAATGAGCAGTTCTTC. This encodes CASSQGRHNEQFF.

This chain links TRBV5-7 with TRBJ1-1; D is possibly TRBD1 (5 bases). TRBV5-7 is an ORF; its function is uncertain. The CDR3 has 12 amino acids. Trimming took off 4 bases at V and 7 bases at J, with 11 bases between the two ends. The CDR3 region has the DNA TGTGCCAGCAGCGGGGGGGGTCGTGAAGCTTTCTTT. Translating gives CASSGGGREAFF.

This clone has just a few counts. Here the CDR3 reads CASSLPDGSSYNEQFF. The CDR3 DNA sequence: TGTGCCAGCAGTCTCCCCGACGGGAGCTCCTACAATGAGCAGTTCTTC. The rearrangement joins TRBV27 to TRBJ2-1; D might be TRBD2 (6 bases). V lost 5 bases to trimming and J lost 0 bases, with 14 bases between them. Germline loops: CDR1 MNHEY, CDR2 SMNVEV (reference sequence). There are 16 residues in the CDR3.

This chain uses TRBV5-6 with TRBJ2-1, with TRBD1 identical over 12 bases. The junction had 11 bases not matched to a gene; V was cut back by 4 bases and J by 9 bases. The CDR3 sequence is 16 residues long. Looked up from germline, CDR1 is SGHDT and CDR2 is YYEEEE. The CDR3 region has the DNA TGTGCCAGCAGCACACCGGGACAGGGGGCTCTAGGTGAGCAGTTCTTC. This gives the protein CASSTPGQGALGEQFF.

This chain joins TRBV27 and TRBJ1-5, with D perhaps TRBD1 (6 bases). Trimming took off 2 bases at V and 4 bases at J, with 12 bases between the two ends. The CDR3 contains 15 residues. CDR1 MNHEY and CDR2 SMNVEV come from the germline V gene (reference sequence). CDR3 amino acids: CASSLVWGANQPQHF. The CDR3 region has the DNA TGTGCCAGCAGTTTAGTTTGGGGGGCGAATCAGCCCCAGCATTTT.

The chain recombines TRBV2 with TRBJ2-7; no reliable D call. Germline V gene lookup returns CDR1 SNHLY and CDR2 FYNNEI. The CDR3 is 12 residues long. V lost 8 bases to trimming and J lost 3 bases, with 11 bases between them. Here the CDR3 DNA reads TGTGCCAGCCGGGTCCGAAACTACGAGCAGTACTTC. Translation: CASRVRNYEQYF.

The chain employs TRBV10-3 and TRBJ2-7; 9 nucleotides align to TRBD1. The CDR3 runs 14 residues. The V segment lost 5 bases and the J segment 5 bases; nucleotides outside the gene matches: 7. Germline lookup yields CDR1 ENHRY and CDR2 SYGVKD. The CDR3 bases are TGTGCCATCAGTACAGGGGGCGTCCCCCACGAGCAGTACTTC. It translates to CAISTGGVPHEQYF.

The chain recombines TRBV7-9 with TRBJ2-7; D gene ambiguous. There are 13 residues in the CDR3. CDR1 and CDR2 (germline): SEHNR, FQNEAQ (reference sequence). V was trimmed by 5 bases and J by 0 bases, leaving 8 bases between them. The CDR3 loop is CASSPLSSYEQYF. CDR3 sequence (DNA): TGTGCCAGCAGCCCTTTATCCTCCTACGAGCAGTACTTC.

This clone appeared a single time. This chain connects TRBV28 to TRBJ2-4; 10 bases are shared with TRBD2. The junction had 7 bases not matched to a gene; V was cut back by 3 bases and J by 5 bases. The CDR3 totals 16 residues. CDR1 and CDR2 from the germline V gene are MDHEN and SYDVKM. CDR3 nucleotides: TGTGCCAGCAGTTTGGAGCGGGAGGGCCTGGAAAACATTCAGTACTTC. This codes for CASSLEREGLENIQYF.

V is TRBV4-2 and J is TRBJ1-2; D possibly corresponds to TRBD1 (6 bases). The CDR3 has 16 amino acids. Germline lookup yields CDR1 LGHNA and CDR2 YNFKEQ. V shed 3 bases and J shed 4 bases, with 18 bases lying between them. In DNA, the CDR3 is TGTGCCAGCAGCCAGGAGAACGGACAGTCGAGCTATGGCTACACCTTC. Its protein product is CASSQENGQSSYGYTF.

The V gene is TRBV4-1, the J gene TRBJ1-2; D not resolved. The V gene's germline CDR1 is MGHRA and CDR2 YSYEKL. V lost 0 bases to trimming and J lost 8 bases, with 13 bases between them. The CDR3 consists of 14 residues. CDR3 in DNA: TGCGCCAGCAGCCAAGAGATCCAAAACTGGGGCTACACCTTC. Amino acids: CASSQEIQNWGYTF.

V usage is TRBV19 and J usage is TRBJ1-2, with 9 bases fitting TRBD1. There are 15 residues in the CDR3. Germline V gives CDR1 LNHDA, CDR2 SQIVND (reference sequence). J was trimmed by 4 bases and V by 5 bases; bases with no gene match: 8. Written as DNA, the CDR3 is TGTGCCAGTAGTGACGGGACAGGGTGGAGCTATGGCTACACCTTC. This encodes CASSDGTGWSYGYTF.

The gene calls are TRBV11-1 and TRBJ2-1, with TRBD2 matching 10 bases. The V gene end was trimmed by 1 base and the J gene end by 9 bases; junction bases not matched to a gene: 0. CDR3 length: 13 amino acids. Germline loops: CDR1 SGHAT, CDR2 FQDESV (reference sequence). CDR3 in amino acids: CASSLGTSGEQFF. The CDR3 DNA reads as TGTGCCAGCAGCTTAGGGACTAGCGGTGAGCAGTTCTTC.

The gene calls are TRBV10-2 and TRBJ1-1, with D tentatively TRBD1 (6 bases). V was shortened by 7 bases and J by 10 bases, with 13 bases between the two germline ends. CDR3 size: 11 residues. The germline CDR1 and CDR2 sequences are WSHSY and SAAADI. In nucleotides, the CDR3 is TGCGCCAGCAATCAGGGGCGTTCAGCTTTCTTT. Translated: CASNQGRSAFF.

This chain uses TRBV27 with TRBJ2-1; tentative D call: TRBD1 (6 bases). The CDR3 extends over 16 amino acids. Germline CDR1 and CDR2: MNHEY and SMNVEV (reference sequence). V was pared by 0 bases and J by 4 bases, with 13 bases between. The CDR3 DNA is TGTGCCAGCAGTTTATCGAGTCAGGGGTGGTACAATGAGCAGTTCTTC. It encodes CASSLSSQGWYNEQFF.

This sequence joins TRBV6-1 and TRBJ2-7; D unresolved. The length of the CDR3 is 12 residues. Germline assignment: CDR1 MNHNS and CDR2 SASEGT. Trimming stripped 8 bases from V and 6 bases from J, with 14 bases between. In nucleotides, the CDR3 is TGTGCCAGCTCCCATACTCCTAGCGAGCAGTACTTC. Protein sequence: CASSHTPSEQYF.

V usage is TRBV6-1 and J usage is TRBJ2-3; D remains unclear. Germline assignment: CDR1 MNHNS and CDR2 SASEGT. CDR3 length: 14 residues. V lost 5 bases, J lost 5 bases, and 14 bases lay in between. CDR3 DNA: TGTGCCAGCAGTAAAGTGGGCAGTGTAGATACGCAGTATTTT. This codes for CASSKVGSVDTQYF.

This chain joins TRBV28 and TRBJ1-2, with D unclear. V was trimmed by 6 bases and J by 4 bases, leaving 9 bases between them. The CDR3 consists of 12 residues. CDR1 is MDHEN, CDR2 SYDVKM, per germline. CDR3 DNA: TGTGCCAGCAGGGATGGAGGCTATGGCTACACCTTC. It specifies CASRDGGYGYTF.

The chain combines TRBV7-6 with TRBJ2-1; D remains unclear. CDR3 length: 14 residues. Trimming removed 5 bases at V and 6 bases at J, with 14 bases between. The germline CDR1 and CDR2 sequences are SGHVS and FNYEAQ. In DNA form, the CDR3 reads TGTGCCAGCAGCCGGCCCCTCCCGAGCAATGAGCAGTTCTTC. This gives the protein CASSRPLPSNEQFF.